The source of this TCR beta chain is a study of post-analysis software for immune sequencing data. Study details: Relapsing-remitting, secondary progressive and progressive-relapsing forms of multiple sclerosis all featured among disease courses. Study-level results: Batch-matched samples strongly co-clustered by F measure. The normalized Chao1 diversity of multiple sclerosis patients was significantly lower than that of controls.

Unique molecular identifiers featured in each of the TCR beta cDNA libraries. TCRdb ran MiXCR on the PCR reads and lists one entry per CDR3 protein. There are hundreds of thousands of distinct CDR3 sequences in the sample; 25% to 30% occur only once, and roughly 0.57% lies in the top ten. A word on this clonotype: No antigen is known for it.

Sequenced material: blood. The sequence was collected from a girl aged 5-17 years with multiple sclerosis.

The CDR3 loop reads CASSPDGPWGEQFF. In nucleotides, the CDR3 is TGCGCCAGCAGCCCGGACGGGCCATGGGGTGAGCAGTTCTTC. This rearrangement joins TRBV5-1 to TRBJ2-1; D gene ambiguous. Germline V gene sequence: CDR1 SGHRS, CDR2 YFSETQ. CDR3 size: 14 residues. V lost 4 bases to trimming and J lost 9 bases, with 17 bases between them.